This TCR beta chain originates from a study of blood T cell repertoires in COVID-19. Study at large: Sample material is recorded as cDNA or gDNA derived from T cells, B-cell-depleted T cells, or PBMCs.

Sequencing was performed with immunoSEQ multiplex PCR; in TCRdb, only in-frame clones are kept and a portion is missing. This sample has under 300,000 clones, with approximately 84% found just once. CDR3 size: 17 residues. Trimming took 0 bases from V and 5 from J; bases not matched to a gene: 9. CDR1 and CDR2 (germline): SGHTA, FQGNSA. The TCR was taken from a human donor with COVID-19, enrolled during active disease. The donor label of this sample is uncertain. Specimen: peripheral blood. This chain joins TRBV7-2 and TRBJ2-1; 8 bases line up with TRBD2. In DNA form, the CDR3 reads TGTGCCAGCAGCTTAGCGCGGGGGGTCCGGGGAAACAATGAGCAGTTCTTC. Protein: CASSLARGVRGNNEQFF.